Shown below are 3 T cell receptor beta chains from a single sample sequenced in a study of control samples from healthy donors and cancer patients. The table came from immunoSEQ multiplex PCR; TCRdb's copy has only in-frame clones and leaves some out. The sample has roughly 150,000 clones, more than 85% seen once. Material for sequencing was blood. Source of these receptors: a man in his fifties in good health.

This chain's CDR3 is CASRMGGDGYTF. As DNA, the CDR3 is TGTGCCAGCCGGATGGGAGGGGATGGCTACACCTTC. The genes are TRBV28 and TRBJ1-2, with D tentatively TRBD1 (5 bases). Trimming removed 8 bases at V and 6 bases at J, with 13 bases between. Germline V gives CDR1 MDHEN, CDR2 SYDVKM. This CDR3 contains 12 residues.

The CDR3 region has the DNA TGTGCCAGCAGTGACATTCTGGGACAGACTAATGAAAAACTGTTTTTT. It specifies CASSDILGQTNEKLFF. V and J are TRBV6-1 and TRBJ1-4; 7 nucleotides line up with TRBD1. V was pared by 3 bases and J by 2 bases, with 6 bases of the junction left unmatched. Looked up from germline, CDR1 is MNHNS and CDR2 is SASEGT. CDR3 length: 16 amino acids.

This clone showed up many times. The chain employs TRBV2 and TRBJ1-5, with a possible D match to TRBD1 (6 bases). Trimming shortened V by 3 bases and J by 6 bases, and 15 bases separated the two germline ends. This CDR3 region has 15 residues. Germline V gene sequence: CDR1 SNHLY, CDR2 FYNNEI. In nucleotides, the CDR3 is TGTGCCAGCAGTGAGCCAGGGGACTTCACTCAGCCCCAGCATTTT. Its protein product is CASSEPGDFTQPQHF.